A selection of T cell receptor beta chains follows, all from one sample in a study of radiotherapy plus CTLA-4 blockade in lung cancer. The assay was immunoSEQ multiplex PCR, and TCRdb's table has in-frame clones only and misses some. The sample lists some 87,000 clones, about 85% occurring once. This specimen consisted of peripheral blood, obtained from a patient treated with radiotherapy plus ipilimumab. The source is a human donor with non-small cell lung cancer that progressed on radiotherapy plus ipilimumab. Each CDR3 is given with its conserved first and last residue. The order of the fields is clone size, D gene, J gene, V gene, CDR3 DNA, CDR3 protein. The D gene is left open where the match is weak. Not every row has a clone size; where given, it reads once, few, many or a size class.

-,TRBD2,TRBJ2-3,TRBV7-9,TGTGCCAGCAGCTTAGTACTAGCGGGAGATGATACGCAGTATTTT,CASSLVLAGDDTQYF
-,-,TRBJ1-2,TRBV5-8,TGTGCCAGCACCATCTTCGCCCAGCCAACTAACTATGGCTACACCTTC,CASTIFAQPTNYGYTF
-,-,TRBJ1-5,TRBV7-2,TGTGCCAGCAGCTCCCGGCCGGGGGGCAATCAGCCCCAGCATTTT,CASSSRPGGNQPQHF
-,TRBD2,TRBJ2-1,TRBV2,TGTGCCAGCAGTGAAAGACTAGCGGGAGGTAGCTCCTACAATGAGCAGTTCTTC,CASSERLAGGSSYNEQFF
-,-,TRBJ1-5,TRBV12-2,TGTGCAAGTCGCCCCGAGCGAAAAGGTCAGCCCCAGCATTTT,CASRPERKGQPQHF
-,TRBD1,TRBJ2-7,TRBV5-1,TGCGCCAGCAACCCCGGGACAGGGGTTTTCGAGCAGTACTTC,CASNPGTGVFEQYF
-,TRBD2,TRBJ2-2,TRBV5-1,TGCGCCAGCCGGACTAGCTCAAACACCGGGGAGCTGTTTTTT,CASRTSSNTGELFF
-,-,TRBJ2-2,TRBV6-1,TGTGCCAGCCCGGGGACTGCGAACACCGGGGAGCTGTTTTTT,CASPGTANTGELFF
once,TRBD1,TRBJ2-7,TRBV7-9,TGTGCCAGCAGCATACTCCGGGACAGGGGGCATGAGCAGTACTTC,CASSILRDRGHEQYF
-,TRBD1,TRBJ2-7,TRBV7-9,TGTGCCAGCAGCTTAGAGGAGTTCGGACAGGACTTC,CASSLEEFGQDF
-,-,TRBJ2-3,TRBV19,TGTGCCACCTCCCAGGCGCTGCCAGGTACGCAGTATTTT,CATSQALPGTQYF
-,-,TRBJ2-7,TRBV6-5,TGTGCCAGCAGCCTCTACGAGCAGTACTTC,CASSLYEQYF
many,-,TRBJ2-2,TRBV19,TGTGCCAGTAGTGAATACAGGGCCGGGGAGCTGTTTTTT,CASSEYRAGELFF
-,-,TRBJ2-5,TRBV5-1,TGCGCCAGCAGCTTGGTGGAGGGGGAGACCCAGTACTTC,CASSLVEGETQYF
-,-,TRBJ1-5,TRBV9,TGTGCCAGCAGCGTCGCCGAGGGTCAGCCCCAGCATTTT,CASSVAEGQPQHF
-,-,TRBJ1-1,TRBV18,TGTGCCAGCTCACCTCAAGGGTTTCAGAACACTGAAGCTTTCTTT,CASSPQGFQNTEAFF
-,TRBD2,TRBJ2-1,TRBV5-5,TGTGCCAGCAGCTCGTTGGGACTAGCGGGGAGGCGGTTCTTC,CASSSLGLAGRRFF
-,TRBD2,TRBJ2-1,TRBV27,TGTGCCAGCAGTACTAGCGGGGGGGGCGAGCAGTTCTTC,CASSTSGGGEQFF
-,-,TRBJ1-1,TRBV28,TGTGCCAGCAGCAACGGAGGGGTTGAAGCTTTCTTT,CASSNGGVEAFF
-,-,TRBJ1-5,TRBV19,TGTGCCAGTAGTGGGGAAAAGGGGTTTACTCAGCCCCAGCATTTT,CASSGEKGFTQPQHF
-,-,TRBJ1-2,TRBV29-1,TGCAGCGTTGAATCGGGACACAACTATGGCTACACCTTC,CSVESGHNYGYTF
-,-,TRBJ1-1,TRBV18,TGTGCCAGCTCACCCAGCACGAACACTGAAGCTTTCTTT,CASSPSTNTEAFF
-,TRBD1,TRBJ1-6,TRBV7-2,TGTGCCAGCAGCGCCCCGGGACAGGAGAGCTCCTATAATTCACCCCTCCACTTT,CASSAPGQESSYNSPLHF
few,-,TRBJ1-1,TRBV11-2,TGTGCCAGCAGCTTAGATTTTTTGGCTAACACTGAAGCTTTCTTT,CASSLDFLANTEAFF
few,TRBD1,TRBJ1-4,TRBV9,TGTGCCAGCAGCGTGACGGGACAGGGATATGAAAAACTGTTTTTT,CASSVTGQGYEKLFF
-,TRBD2,TRBJ2-1,TRBV5-4,TGTGCCAGCAGCTTGGGACTAGCGGGGCCAACCTACAATGAGCAGTTCTTC,CASSLGLAGPTYNEQFF
-,-,TRBJ2-7,TRBV9,TGTGCCAGCAGCGTAGTTGGGGGGAGAGACCACGAGCAGTACTTC,CASSVVGGRDHEQYF
few,-,TRBJ1-4,TRBV7-9,TGTGCCAGCAGCTTCACAGGGTTCGGGGAAAAACTGTTTTTT,CASSFTGFGEKLFF
-,TRBD1,TRBJ2-2,TRBV30,TGTGCCTGGAGTGGGGGGACAGCTAACACCGGGGAGCTGTTTTTT,CAWSGGTANTGELFF
-,-,TRBJ1-6,TRBV7-2,TGTGCCAGCAGCGGTGCGTGGGGCTCCTATAATTCACCCCTCCACTTT,CASSGAWGSYNSPLHF
few,-,TRBJ2-1,TRBV5-1,TGCGCCAGCAGCTTGGTTGGCAGCTCCTACAATGAGCAGTTCTTC,CASSLVGSSYNEQFF
-,TRBD1,TRBJ1-2,TRBV30,TGTGCCTGGAGTCCACGTGGGCAGGGGGACTATGGCTACACCTTC,CAWSPRGQGDYGYTF
-,TRBD2,TRBJ2-5,TRBV10-3,TGTGCCATCAGTGCGAGCGGGGGCCGCGAGGGGGCCCAGTACTTC,CAISASGGREGAQYF
-,TRBD2,TRBJ2-1,TRBV7-3,TGTGCCAGCAGCTTAGGGCTCGAATCAGCGGGGGGCCGTAAGTTCTTC,CASSLGLESAGGRKFF
-,TRBD2,TRBJ2-2,TRBV10-3,TGTGCCATCAGTGAGCTAGCGGGAGTAGCCGGGGAGCTGTTTTTT,CAISELAGVAGELFF
-,TRBD2,TRBJ2-3,TRBV4-3,TGCGCCAGCAGCCGCTCCGGGACTAGCGGGAGTTGGGCAGATACGCAGTATTTT,CASSRSGTSGSWADTQYF
few,TRBD1,TRBJ1-1,TRBV29-1,TGCAGCGGGGGGGACAGGGTGAACACTGAAGCTTTCTTT,CSGGDRVNTEAFF
once,-,TRBJ1-1,TRBV10-2,TGCGCCAGCAGTTCTCCTACCCCGAACACTGAAGCTTTCTTT,CASSSPTPNTEAFF
-,-,TRBJ1-6,TRBV4-1,TGCGCCAGCAGCCAAGGTCTTGGCACTAGGGATTCACCCCTCCACTTT,CASSQGLGTRDSPLHF
once,-,TRBJ1-2,TRBV9,TGTGCCAGCAGCGTAGAGGGCATAGTCGGTTATGGCTACACCTTC,CASSVEGIVGYGYTF
-,-,TRBJ1-4,TRBV5-1,TGCGCCAGCAGCCCTAATGGGGTCGGTAATGAAAAACTGTTTTTT,CASSPNGVGNEKLFF
-,-,TRBJ2-6,TRBV7-3,TGTGCCAGCAGCATCCCGTCTGGGGCCAACGTCCTGACTTTC,CASSIPSGANVLTF
-,TRBD2,TRBJ2-1,TRBV5-1,TGCGCCAGCAGCTTGGGGGGACTAAACAATGAGCAGTTCTTC,CASSLGGLNNEQFF
-,-,TRBJ1-5,TRBV4-3,TGCGCCAGCAGCCCAGATTGGGGGGGCAATCAGCCCCAGCATTTT,CASSPDWGGNQPQHF
once,TRBD1,TRBJ2-7,TRBV7-9,TGTGCCAGCAGCCTCGGACAGGCCCGGCGCGAGCAGTACTTC,CASSLGQARREQYF
-,-,TRBJ1-1,TRBV19,TGTGCCAGTAGTATAGTCCGGGGCCGGGCTTTCTTT,CASSIVRGRAFF
-,-,TRBJ2-2,TRBV9,TGTGCCAGCAGCGTATTGGTAGGGAACACCGGGGAGCTGTTTTTT,CASSVLVGNTGELFF